The 12 T cell receptor beta chains below were found in one sample sequenced in a study of tumor-infiltrating lymphocytes in localized non-small cell lung cancer. The data were produced by immunoSEQ multiplex PCR, yet TCRdb's version contains in-frame clones alone and is incomplete. This sample has about 3,000 clones, with around 48% found just once. Sequencing input: uninvolved lung tissue not adjacent to the tumor. The receptors originated from a human donor with non-small cell lung cancer.

The chain is built from TRBV10-2 and TRBJ1-5; 7 bases map to TRBD1. V was clipped by 5 bases and J by 6 bases; unmatched bases: 10. This CDR3 region has 15 residues. The germline CDR1 and CDR2 sequences are WSHSY and SAAADI. CDR3 sequence reads: CASSRNRGQSQPQHF. CDR3 nucleotide sequence: TGCGCCAGCAGTAGAAACCGGGGACAGAGTCAGCCCCAGCATTTT.

This clone qualifies as large. The rearrangement links TRBV18 to TRBJ2-2; unclear D gene. Germline CDR1 reads KGHSH; CDR2 reads LQKENI. Between the trimmed V and J ends, which lost 3 bases and 7 bases, there was a span of 3 bases. The CDR3 extends over 11 amino acids. The CDR3 reads CASSPDGELFF. The CDR3 DNA is TGTGCCAGCTCACCCGACGGGGAGCTGTTTTTT.

By share, this clone counts as hyperexpanded. This sequence joins TRBV10-2 and TRBJ1-5; no reliable D call. Trimming shortened V by 6 bases and J by 6 bases, and 18 bases separated the two germline ends. Germline loops: CDR1 WSHSY, CDR2 SAAADI. There are 15 residues in the CDR3. CDR3 DNA sequence: TGCGCCAGCAGCCCGGAAGGTGCGGAGAGTCAGCCCCAGCATTTT. This codes for CASSPEGAESQPQHF.

The rearrangement links TRBV5-4 to TRBJ2-5, with D perhaps given as TRBD1 or TRBD2 (5 bases each). CDR3 length: 15 residues. V was clipped by 0 bases and J by 2 bases, with 11 bases between them. Germline V lookup: CDR1 SGHNT, CDR2 YYREEE (reference sequence). Here the CDR3 reads CASSLDLGEQETQYF. The CDR3, as DNA: TGTGCCAGCAGCTTGGACCTGGGGGAACAAGAGACCCAGTACTTC.

V usage is TRBV9 and J usage is TRBJ2-3; perhaps TRBD1 as D (5 bases). The germline V gene has CDR1 SGDLS and CDR2 YYNGEE. V lost 0 bases and J 5 bases, leaving 10 bases between the germline ends. This CDR3 is built from 14 residues. The chain's CDR3 is CASSVGGMLDTQYF. CDR3 coding DNA: TGTGCCAGCAGCGTAGGGGGCATGCTAGATACGCAGTATTTT.

This clone ranks as large. V and J are TRBV2 and TRBJ2-2; 7 nucleotides agree with TRBD1. The ends lost 7 bases at V and 5 bases at J; junction bases unmatched: 7. Germline V gene data show CDR1 as SNHLY and CDR2 as FYNNEI. The CDR3 spans 14 residues. The CDR3 nucleotides are TGTGCCAGCAAAGAACAGGGGCCTACCGGGGAGCTGTTTTTT. Translation: CASKEQGPTGELFF.

J is TRBJ2-2 and V is TRBV6-4; 11 bases map to TRBD1. Germline lookup yields CDR1 MRHNA and CDR2 SNTAGT. Losses at the gene ends were 9 bases for V and 6 bases for J; bases not matched to a gene: 6. The length of the CDR3 is 14 residues. CDR3 DNA sequence: TGTGCCAGAAGTCCGGGACAGGGGGCCGGGGAGCTGTTTTTT. Residues: CARSPGQGAGELFF.

This clone was counted between two and nine times. This chain connects TRBV10-3 to TRBJ1-4, with TRBD1 matching 7 bases. Trimming at V came to 4 bases and at J to 7 bases, leaving 9 bases not matched to a gene. Germline assignment: CDR1 ENHRY and CDR2 SYGVKD. The CDR3 length is 15 residues. DNA of the CDR3: TGTGCCATCAGTGGGTCCGACAGGGCGGGTGAAAAACTGTTTTTT. The encoded protein is CAISGSDRAGEKLFF.

This clone was counted a few times. This rearrangement joins TRBV4-3 to TRBJ1-2; TRBD1 aligns across 7 bases. The CDR3 length is 13 residues. Germline CDR1 reads LGHNA; CDR2 reads YSLEER. The V and J ends lost 5 bases and 4 bases, in that order; junction bases with no gene match: 4. The CDR3 bases are TGCGCCAGCAGCTCCGACAGGGCCTATGGCTACACCTTC. This translates into CASSSDRAYGYTF.

The DNA for the CDR3 is TGTGCCAGCAGTGAACTCGGGTTGGGTTGGAATCAGCCCCAGCATTTT. This gives the protein CASSELGLGWNQPQHF. The chain has TRBV6-1 and TRBJ1-5; D gene ambiguous. The V gene's germline CDR1 is MNHNS and CDR2 SASEGT. Trimming cost V 2 bases and J 4 bases, with 15 bases left between them. This CDR3 region has 16 residues.

This clone has just a few counts. The chain recombines TRBV6-1 with TRBJ2-3; TRBD1 matches at 8 bases. V lost 4 bases to trimming and J lost 1 base; unmatched junction nucleotides: 4. Germline-derived CDR1 and CDR2 are MNHNS and SASEGT. This CDR3 is built from 15 residues. CDR3: CASSGQGLGTDTQYF. In DNA form, the CDR3 reads TGTGCCAGCAGTGGACAGGGGTTAGGCACAGATACGCAGTATTTT.

This clone showed up just a few times. The J gene is TRBJ2-2, the V gene TRBV5-1, with D tentatively TRBD1 (7 bases). The CDR3 consists of 15 residues. Trimming cost V 2 bases and J 6 bases, with 14 bases left between them. Germline assignment: CDR1 SGHRS and CDR2 YFSETQ. The CDR3 DNA reads TGCGCCAGCAGCTTAAGGGCCAGGGGGGCCGGGGAGCTGTTTTTT. Amino acids: CASSLRARGAGELFF.